This passage covers 28 T cell receptor beta chains from one sample sequenced in a study of blood T cell repertoires in COVID-19. Sequenced by immunoSEQ multiplex PCR; TCRdb stores in-frame clones only, minus some. This sample has 90,000 to 100,000 clones; roughly 84% occur once, and the top ten carry roughly an eighth. The specimen sequenced was peripheral blood. The source is a human donor in a cohort sampled during active COVID-19.

The rearrangement joins TRBV28 to TRBJ2-7; D is unclear. This CDR3 spans 11 amino acids. Per germline, CDR1 MDHEN and CDR2 SYDVKM. V lost 6 bases and J 1 base, leaving 4 bases between the germline ends. The CDR3 sequence: CASSQSYEQYF. The CDR3 DNA reads TGTGCCAGCAGCCAATCCTACGAGCAGTACTTC. The complete variable domain, with remaining parts taken from reference TRBV28 and TRBJ2-7, reads DVKVTQSSRYLVKRTGEKVFLECVQDMDHENMFWYRQDPGLGLRLIYFSYDVKMKEKGDIPEGYSVSREKKERFSLILESASTNQTSMYLCASSQSYEQYFGPGTRLTVT.

This chain connects TRBV5-4 to TRBJ1-1; D perhaps matches TRBD1 (6 bases). The CDR3 is 16 residues long. Germline V CDR1 and CDR2: SGHNT, YYREEE (reference sequence). V shed 2 bases and J shed 0 bases, with 14 bases lying between them. CDR3: CASSLRQGLLNTEAFF. As DNA, the CDR3 is TGTGCCAGCAGCTTACGTCAGGGGCTTCTGAACACTGAAGCTTTCTTT. Combining the CDR3 with reference TRBV5-4 and TRBJ1-1 gives the whole variable domain ETGVTQSPTHLIKTRGQQVTLRCSSQSGHNTVSWYQQALGQGPQFIFQYYREEENGRGNFPPRFSGLQFPNYSSELNVNALELDDSALYLCASSLRQGLLNTEAFFGQGTRLTVV.

The chain combines TRBV4-2 with TRBJ2-1, with TRBD2 as a possible D gene (5 bases). The CDR3 has 16 residues. In germline, CDR1 is LGHNA, CDR2 YNFKEQ. Trimming took off 2 bases at V and 0 bases at J, with 11 bases between the two ends. CDR3 sequence reads: CASSQIAGPSYNEQFF. In DNA form, the CDR3 reads TGTGCCAGCAGCCAAATCGCGGGCCCCTCCTACAATGAGCAGTTCTTC.

The rearrangement joins TRBV30 to TRBJ1-5; weak D call: TRBD1 (6 bases). V was clipped by 1 base and J by 4 bases, with 11 bases between them. The CDR3 is made up of 14 amino acids. Looked up from germline, CDR1 is GTSNPN and CDR2 is SVGIG (reference sequence). The DNA of the CDR3 is TGTGCCTGGAGTGCCGGACAGATTAATCAGCCCCAGCATTTT. Translating it yields CAWSAGQINQPQHF.

This clone has only one observation. The chain couples TRBV7-9 to TRBJ2-6, with D maybe TRBD1 (6 bases). This CDR3 has 17 amino acids. Trimming removed 4 bases at V and 0 bases at J, with 13 bases between. Germline V lookup: CDR1 SEHNR, CDR2 FQNEAQ (reference sequence). The CDR3 DNA is TGTGCCAGCAGCTACAGGGAACCTTTCTCTGGGGCCAACGTCCTGACTTTC. Its translation is CASSYREPFSGANVLTF.

This chain links TRBV7-8 with TRBJ1-2; D unclear. The CDR3 consists of 13 residues. Trimming removed 5 bases from V and 4 bases from J, with 11 bases in between. Germline values: CDR1 SGHVS, CDR2 FQNEAQ. CDR3 bases: TGTGCCAGCAGCCCTACGTCGGGCTATGGCTACACCTTC. It translates to CASSPTSGYGYTF.

The gene calls are TRBV29-1 and TRBJ2-5, with 8 bases matching TRBD1. The CDR3 length is 13 residues. Germline CDR1 SQVTM, CDR2 ANQGSEA. The trim removed 4 bases at V and 4 bases at J, leaving 5 bases unmatched. The CDR3 nucleotides read TGCAGCGTTGCGGGGACAGGAAGAGAGACCCAGTACTTC. This codes for CSVAGTGRETQYF. The full variable domain, completed using reference TRBV29-1 and TRBJ2-5, is SAVISQKPSRDICQRGTSLTIQCQVDSQVTMMFWYRQQPGQSLTLIATANQGSEATYESGFVIDKFPISRPNLTFSTLTVSNMSPEDSSIYLCSVAGTGRETQYFGPGTRLLVL.

This clone was recorded once. This rearrangement joins TRBV4-3 to TRBJ2-5, with 8 nucleotides matching TRBD2. Germline CDR1 and CDR2: LGHNA and YSLEER. The CDR3 runs 17 residues. V was pared by 1 base and J by 4 bases, with 11 bases of the junction left unmatched. CDR3 sequence reads: CASSQASASGLGETQYF. The CDR3, as DNA: TGCGCCAGCAGCCAAGCATCGGCTAGCGGGCTGGGAGAGACCCAGTACTTC.

This chain connects TRBV4-1 to TRBJ2-5, with 7 positions matching TRBD1. Germline CDR1 is MGHRA and CDR2 is YSYEKL. The J segment lost 4 bases and the V segment lost 2 bases, leaving 7 bases of the junction unmatched. The CDR3 has 15 amino acids. The CDR3 DNA sequence: TGCGCCAGCAGCCAACTTAGCACAGGGGTAGAGACCCAGTACTTC. Translated: CASSQLSTGVETQYF.

This chain links TRBV28 with TRBJ2-3, with 11 bases lining up with TRBD1. The V and J ends lost 5 bases and 6 bases, in that order; junction bases with no gene match: 7. CDR1 and CDR2 (germline): MDHEN, SYDVKM. This CDR3 region has 15 residues. CDR3 loop: CASSSWTGGLDTQYF. CDR3 DNA: TGTGCCAGCAGTAGCTGGACAGGGGGCCTCGATACGCAGTATTTT.

V gene TRBV15 combines with J gene TRBJ2-7; D is perhaps TRBD1 (5 bases). CDR3 length: 14 residues. Deletions cut 1 base from V and 3 bases from J, with 10 bases between. The V gene's germline CDR1 is LNHNV and CDR2 YYDKDF (reference sequence). Here the CDR3 reads CATSRAGRDYEQYF. CDR3 coding DNA: TGTGCCACCAGCAGAGCGGGCAGGGACTACGAGCAGTACTTC.

The V gene is TRBV9, the J gene TRBJ2-3, with a possible D match to TRBD2 (5 bases). The CDR3 is 15 residues long. Germline V gives CDR1 SGDLS, CDR2 YYNGEE. Trimming pared 4 bases from V and 2 bases from J, leaving 14 bases between. CDR3 nucleotides: TGTGCCAGCAGCCCACGGACTGGGAACACAGATACGCAGTATTTT. Translating gives CASSPRTGNTDTQYF.

This chain uses TRBV7-9 with TRBJ1-1; no firm D call. From germline, CDR1 is SEHNR and CDR2 FQNEAQ (reference sequence). This CDR3 spans 12 amino acids. V was pared by 5 bases and J by 3 bases, with 7 bases between. The CDR3 sequence: CASSHRYTEAFF. The DNA for the CDR3 is TGTGCCAGCAGCCATCGGTACACTGAAGCTTTCTTT.

As to this clone: Compared with germline, one end of the junction differs, possibly owing to a read error. This chain uses TRBV30 with TRBJ2-7; D is perhaps TRBD2 (5 bases). The V gene's germline CDR1 is GTSNPN and CDR2 SVGIG (reference sequence). The CDR3 has 11 residues. CDR3 loop: CAWNLRADLDF. CDR3 nucleotides: TGTGCCTGGAACTTGCGGGCGGATCTCGACTTC.

The chain links TRBV5-6 to TRBJ2-7; unclear D gene. The V end lost 0 bases, the J end lost 5 bases, and 12 bases lay between the germline ends. This CDR3 spans 14 amino acids. Per germline, CDR1 SGHDT and CDR2 YYEEEE. The CDR3 loop is CASSLGAKMDEQYF. The CDR3 nucleotides are TGTGCCAGCAGCTTGGGCGCGAAGATGGACGAGCAGTACTTC.

The rearrangement uses TRBV11-3 and TRBJ2-1, with TRBD2 identical over 9 bases. From germline, CDR1 is SGHNT and CDR2 YENEEA. V lost 1 base to trimming and J lost 7 bases; unmatched junction nucleotides: 8. CDR3 length: 16 residues. CDR3 nucleotides: TGTGCCAGCAGCTTAGTATCCGCGGGGGGGTCAAATGAGCAGTTCTTC. This sequence encodes CASSLVSAGGSNEQFF.

The chain links TRBV9 to TRBJ2-1; no firm D call. V was clipped by 3 bases and J by 2 bases, with 12 bases between them. This CDR3 has 15 amino acids. CDR1 and CDR2 (germline): SGDLS, YYNGEE. CDR3 DNA: TGTGCCAGCAGCGCCCTCGACTTCGCCTACAATGAGCAGTTCTTC. It is translated as CASSALDFAYNEQFF.

This chain joins TRBV30 and TRBJ1-1, with 7 positions matching TRBD1. This CDR3 spans 13 amino acids. In germline, CDR1 is GTSNPN, CDR2 SVGIG (reference sequence). Trimming took 3 bases from V and 1 from J; bases not matched to a gene: 2. CDR3 in amino acids: CAWREGANTEAFF. DNA of the CDR3: TGTGCCTGGAGAGAGGGGGCGAACACTGAAGCTTTCTTT.

The gene calls are TRBV19 and TRBJ1-1; TRBD1 agrees at 7 bases. V lost 7 bases, J lost 1 base, and 9 bases stayed unmatched. The germline V gene encodes CDR1 LNHDA and CDR2 SQIVND (reference sequence). The length of the CDR3 is 15 residues. The CDR3 DNA is TGTGCCAGTATTCCCAGGCGGACAGGGAACACTGAAGCTTTCTTT. Amino acid sequence: CASIPRRTGNTEAFF.

The J gene is TRBJ2-4, the V gene TRBV29-1; 7 bases match TRBD2. The V and J ends lost 8 bases and 8 bases, in that order; junction bases with no gene match: 12. The CDR3 is 13 residues long. Germline V CDR1 and CDR2: SQVTM, ANQGSEA. The CDR3 here is CSTQGVGRDIQYF. CDR3 bases: TGCAGCACTCAGGGAGTTGGGAGGGACATTCAGTACTTC. The variable domain in full, with the rest retrieved from reference TRBV29-1 and TRBJ2-4, is SAVISQKPSRDICQRGTSLTIQCQVDSQVTMMFWYRQQPGQSLTLIATANQGSEATYESGFVIDKFPISRPNLTFSTLTVSNMSPEDSSIYLCSTQGVGRDIQYFGAGTRLSVL.

This clone occurred once. The chain employs TRBV11-3 and TRBJ2-1; 7 bases line up with TRBD2. CDR3 size: 17 residues. V trimming: 1 base; J trimming: 2 bases; junction bases outside the gene matches: 8. Germline V lookup: CDR1 SGHNT, CDR2 YENEEA. This CDR3 reads CASSLVRGGRAYNEQFF. CDR3 bases: TGTGCCAGCAGCTTAGTGCGGGGCGGGAGAGCCTACAATGAGCAGTTCTTC.

The chain uses TRBV12-3 or TRBV12-4 and TRBJ1-1; 7 nucleotides agree with TRBD1. The CDR3 is 13 amino acids. J was trimmed by 3 bases and V by 8 bases; bases with no gene match: 6. In nucleotides, the CDR3 is TGTGCCAGCCGACAGGGCGGCCACACTGAAGCTTTCTTT. This encodes CASRQGGHTEAFF.

This rearrangement joins TRBV30 to TRBJ2-7; TRBD2 matches at 7 bases. Germline assignment: CDR1 GTSNPN and CDR2 SVGIG (reference sequence). After removal of 0 bases from V and 0 bases from J, the junction contained 5 bases not matched to a gene. The CDR3 is 15 residues long. CDR3: CAWSVPAGSSYEQYF. DNA of the CDR3: TGTGCCTGGAGTGTACCAGCGGGGAGCTCCTACGAGCAGTACTTC. The full variable domain, rest sourced from reference TRBV30 and TRBJ2-7, is SQTIHQWPATLVQPVGSPLSLECTVEGTSNPNLYWYRQAAGRGLQLLFYSVGIGQISSEVPQNLSASRPQDRQFILSSKKLLLSDSGFYLCAWSVPAGSSYEQYFGPGTRLTVT.

This rearrangement joins TRBV4-1 to TRBJ2-1; 13 bases align to TRBD2. V shed 0 bases and J 5 bases; nucleotides not matched to a gene: 10. Germline V gene sequence: CDR1 MGHRA, CDR2 YSYEKL. The CDR3 spans 19 residues. The CDR3 nucleotides read TGCGCCAGCAGCCAAGATCCGGGACTAGCGGGAAGGTCGAACAATGAGCAGTTCTTC. Its translation: CASSQDPGLAGRSNNEQFF.

The chain carries TRBV7-9 and TRBJ2-5, with 10 nucleotides matching TRBD2. Trimming at V came to 5 bases and at J to 5 bases, leaving 14 bases not matched to a gene. The CDR3 loop spans 17 amino acids. CDR1 is SEHNR, CDR2 FQNEAQ, per germline (reference sequence). The CDR3 nucleotides read TGTGCCAGCAGCCCTAGAAGGGCTAGCGGGAGTGGCGAGACCCAGTACTTC. This encodes CASSPRRASGSGETQYF.

The chain joins TRBV28 to TRBJ2-7; TRBD2 might be the D (6 bases). The ends were cut back, 5 bases at V and 2 bases at J, with 16 bases in the middle. The CDR3 sequence is 15 residues long. Germline values: CDR1 MDHEN, CDR2 SYDVKM. CDR3 protein: CASSLVGLGAYEQYF. As DNA, the CDR3 is TGTGCCAGCAGTCTAGTGGGACTGGGAGCCTACGAGCAGTACTTC.

The V call is TRBV3-1 (or the pseudogene TRBV3-2), the J call TRBJ2-5, with 8 bases identical to TRBD2. Germline-derived CDR1 and CDR2 are LGHDT and YNNKEL (reference sequence). V was pared by 1 base and J by 4 bases, with 8 bases of the junction left unmatched. The CDR3 sequence is 16 residues long. CDR3 sequence (DNA): TGTGCCAGCAGCCAAGGGTTTCGGGGGGGCCGAGAGACCCAGTACTTC. Encoded protein: CASSQGFRGGRETQYF.

The V gene is TRBV28, the J gene TRBJ1-1, with 10 nucleotides matching TRBD1. V gave up 2 bases and J gave up 4 bases; unmatched junction bases: 16. The CDR3 loop spans 19 amino acids. Germline lookup yields CDR1 MDHEN and CDR2 SYDVKM. The DNA of the CDR3 is TGTGCCAGCAGTTTAGGGGCGGGACAGGGGTTTGTATTAGGCACTGAAGCTTTCTTT. It specifies CASSLGAGQGFVLGTEAFF. Full variable domain (outside the CDR3, taken from reference TRBV28 and TRBJ1-1): DVKVTQSSRYLVKRTGEKVFLECVQDMDHENMFWYRQDPGLGLRLIYFSYDVKMKEKGDIPEGYSVSREKKERFSLILESASTNQTSMYLCASSLGAGQGFVLGTEAFFGQGTRLTVV.